These T cell receptor beta chains were read from a single sample in a study of blood T cell repertoires in COVID-19. Profiling relied on immunoSEQ multiplex PCR, and the TCRdb table lists in-frame clones only, not all of them. The table has about 170,000 clones, approximately 90% seen once; the top ten hold about 2.1%. The material sequenced was peripheral blood. The source is a man between 50 and 59 years old who had recovered from COVID-19. Each CDR3 is given with its conserved first and last residue. A D gene is named only where the DNA matches it firmly. Clone size is shown for a subset of rows, as once, few, many or a class of expanded clone.

J gene: TRBJ2-2
clone size: few
V gene: TRBV5-8
D gene: .
CDR3 protein: CASSLTGYLPGELFF

J gene: TRBJ1-5
clone size: .
V gene: TRBV19
D gene: .
CDR3 protein: CASSIAFSNQPQHF

J gene: TRBJ2-2
clone size: .
V gene: TRBV10-1
D gene: TRBD2
CDR3 protein: CASSVVREGSSGELFF

J gene: TRBJ2-3
clone size: once
V gene: TRBV10-2
D gene: TRBD2
CDR3 protein: CASSESSPSGGLTDTQYF

J gene: TRBJ1-2
clone size: .
V gene: TRBV12-3/TRBV12-4
D gene: .
CDR3 protein: CASSFGQNYGYTF

J gene: TRBJ2-1
clone size: .
V gene: TRBV6-2/TRBV6-3
D gene: TRBD2
CDR3 protein: CASSRVTSSYNEQFF

J gene: TRBJ1-4
clone size: .
V gene: TRBV6-5
D gene: TRBD1
CDR3 protein: CASRDQGATNEKLFF

J gene: TRBJ1-5
clone size: .
V gene: TRBV7-2
D gene: TRBD1
CDR3 protein: CASSTSGGRNNQPQHF

J gene: TRBJ1-1
clone size: few
V gene: TRBV20-1
D gene: .
CDR3 protein: CSASVGRGTEAFF

J gene: TRBJ2-5
clone size: .
V gene: TRBV28
D gene: TRBD1
CDR3 protein: CASSLTGGGETQYF

J gene: TRBJ2-2
clone size: .
V gene: TRBV14
D gene: .
CDR3 protein: CASSQQRQNTGELFF

J gene: TRBJ1-1
clone size: few
V gene: TRBV3-1/TRBV3-2
D gene: .
CDR3 protein: CASSQEVRRGEAFF

J gene: TRBJ2-3
clone size: .
V gene: TRBV4-1
D gene: .
CDR3 protein: CASSQESIGNTDTQYF

J gene: TRBJ1-2
clone size: .
V gene: TRBV6-5
D gene: .
CDR3 protein: CASQNPGEGGYTF

J gene: TRBJ1-3
clone size: .
V gene: TRBV21-1
D gene: .
CDR3 protein: CASRNRSRVLGNTIYF

J gene: TRBJ2-7
clone size: .
V gene: TRBV11-2
D gene: .
CDR3 protein: CASSLVPEQPYEQYF

J gene: TRBJ2-1
clone size: few
V gene: TRBV6-2/TRBV6-3
D gene: TRBD2
CDR3 protein: CASSYFLAGTNEQFF

J gene: TRBJ1-1
clone size: .
V gene: TRBV5-1
D gene: .
CDR3 protein: CASSLVGVLNTEAFF

J gene: TRBJ2-7
clone size: .
V gene: TRBV7-8
D gene: .
CDR3 protein: CASSLGTHAYEQYF

J gene: TRBJ2-5
clone size: .
V gene: TRBV19
D gene: .
CDR3 protein: CASSTLSDSPRETQYF

J gene: TRBJ2-7
clone size: .
V gene: TRBV7-8
D gene: .
CDR3 protein: CASSLWAGISYEQYF

J gene: TRBJ2-7
clone size: .
V gene: TRBV6-5
D gene: TRBD1
CDR3 protein: CASSYTGQGFYEQYF

J gene: TRBJ1-2
clone size: once
V gene: TRBV4-2
D gene: .
CDR3 protein: CASSQERGGEGYTF

J gene: TRBJ1-6
clone size: once
V gene: TRBV19
D gene: TRBD1
CDR3 protein: CASSNAQGSSYNSPLHF

J gene: TRBJ2-1
clone size: .
V gene: TRBV24-1
D gene: .
CDR3 protein: CATSDLRSEGGFGNSYNEQFF

J gene: TRBJ2-7
clone size: .
V gene: TRBV5-4
D gene: TRBD2
CDR3 protein: CASSTTSGRFNEQYF

J gene: TRBJ1-3
clone size: .
V gene: TRBV28
D gene: .
CDR3 protein: CASSTVDYVLRPDGNTIYF

J gene: TRBJ1-5
clone size: once
V gene: TRBV18
D gene: TRBD1
CDR3 protein: CASSLRQGDSNQPQHF

J gene: TRBJ2-1
clone size: .
V gene: TRBV29-1
D gene: TRBD2
CDR3 protein: CRVSRGNEQFF

J gene: TRBJ1-2
clone size: .
V gene: TRBV11-2
D gene: .
CDR3 protein: CASSSHTAGNYGYTF

J gene: TRBJ2-1
clone size: .
V gene: TRBV29-1
D gene: TRBD2
CDR3 protein: CSVTKAGGPGNEQFF

J gene: TRBJ1-2
clone size: .
V gene: TRBV19
D gene: .
CDR3 protein: CASSALGDYGYTF

J gene: TRBJ2-3
clone size: .
V gene: TRBV18
D gene: TRBD1
CDR3 protein: CASSQTGGAADTQYF

J gene: TRBJ1-2
clone size: .
V gene: TRBV3-1/TRBV3-2
D gene: TRBD1
CDR3 protein: CASSQEQSGGDGYTF

J gene: TRBJ2-5
clone size: .
V gene: TRBV3-1/TRBV3-2
D gene: TRBD2
CDR3 protein: CASSHSSGRGQETQYF

J gene: TRBJ2-3
clone size: .
V gene: TRBV5-1
D gene: TRBD1
CDR3 protein: CASRTRDSSTDTQYF